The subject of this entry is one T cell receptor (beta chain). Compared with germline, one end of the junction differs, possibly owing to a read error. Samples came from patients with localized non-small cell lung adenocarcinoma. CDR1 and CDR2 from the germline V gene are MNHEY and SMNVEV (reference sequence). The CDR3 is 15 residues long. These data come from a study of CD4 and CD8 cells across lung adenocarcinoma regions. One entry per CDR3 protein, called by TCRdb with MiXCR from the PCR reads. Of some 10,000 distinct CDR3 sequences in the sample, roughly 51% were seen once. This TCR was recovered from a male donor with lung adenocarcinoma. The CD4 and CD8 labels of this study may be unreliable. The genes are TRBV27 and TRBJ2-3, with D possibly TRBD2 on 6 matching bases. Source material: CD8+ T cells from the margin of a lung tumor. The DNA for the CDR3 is TGTGGCAGCACCCCGGGGCCGGGCGGGAAAAACACGCAGTATTTT. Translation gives CGSTPGPGGKNTQYF.